The source of this TCR beta chain is a study of OX40 agonist ivuxolimab in advanced cancers. The overall study: While on treatment, patients had intravenous ivuxolimab at 0.01 to 10 mg/kg every 2 weeks.

TCRdb's copy holds only in-frame clones and misses some; the assay was immunoSEQ multiplex PCR. Among roughly 38,000 clones listed, approximately 87% were seen once. The CDR3 contains 15 residues. Germline V lookup: CDR1 MNHEY, CDR2 SVGAGI. V lost 6 bases and J lost 0; bases outside the gene matches: 5. Patients were ruled out by autoimmune disease history or systemic immunosuppression. The chain carries TRBV6-5 and TRBJ2-3, with 8 bases matching TRBD2. The origin of this receptor is an adult with an advanced solid tumor such as melanoma, head and neck, liver or kidney cancer. This specimen consisted of CD4+ or CD8+ T cells sorted from blood, obtained in a trial of the OX40 agonist ivuxolimab. The CDR3 protein is CASSGRDTSTDTQYF. DNA of the CDR3: TGTGCCAGCAGCGGGAGGGACACTAGCACAGATACGCAGTATTTT.